The entry below gives a single T cell receptor beta chain sequence along with its context. The record originates from a study of cytomegalovirus exposure and HLA in healthy donors. Measured with immunoSEQ multiplex PCR; TCRdb has only the in-frame clones, and not every one. Of some 68,000 clones in the sample, approximately 96% were seen once. Trimming pared 5 bases from V and 2 bases from J, leaving 10 bases between. The CDR3 runs to 13 residues. From germline, CDR1 is SGHVS and CDR2 FQNEAQ. Among the approximately 110 subjects of the validation cohort, separate from the roughly 700-subject first cohort, were the donors.

The V and J genes are TRBV7-8 and TRBJ2-7; the D is unclear. The receptor comes from a man between 18 and 35 years old in good health and CMV-seronegative. Input material: PBMCs. CDR3 nucleotide sequence: TGTGCCAGCAGCCCTACTGACACCTACGAGCAGTACTTC. As protein: CASSPTDTYEQYF.